The source of this TCR beta chain is a study of cytomegalovirus exposure and HLA in healthy donors. Study-level points and caveats: Cytomegalovirus status, reportedly, was diagnosed with high specificity and sensitivity by the classifier. Across donors, sequencing depth was assumed by presence/absence analyses to be roughly uniform.

In the case of this clone: Its antigen is currently unknown.

PCR involved 60 Vbeta and 13 Jbeta primers. Original data processing: Later reanalysis found around 80 million unique TCR beta chains, 10 million to 14 million of them shared. Using immunoSEQ multiplex PCR, the repertoire was profiled, and TCRdb retains in-frame clones only, with some absent. V and J calls and clone size are those listed in that table; D and trimming were worked out from the DNA. The sample consists of under 200,000 clones, 65% to 85% of them appearing once. Germline CDR1 MNHNS, CDR2 SASEGT. The CDR3 contains 17 residues. Trimming pared 1 base from V and 1 base from J, leaving 15 bases between.

This chain joins TRBV6-1 and TRBJ2-3; D may be TRBD2 (6 bases). The receptor was isolated from a woman in her 40s in good health and CMV-seropositive. Sequencing was carried out using PBMCs. The CDR3: CASSEVVRGTRTDTQYF. In DNA, the CDR3 is TGTGCCAGCAGTGAAGTAGTCCGGGGGACCCGCACAGATACGCAGTATTTT.